This T cell receptor (beta chain) was captured in a study of T cell changes during pregnancy in multiple sclerosis (dated by TCRdb to about 2019). Regarding the complete study: In women with multiple sclerosis, the researchers looked at how the T cell repertoire shifted as pregnancy progressed.

On this clone: Its antigen specificity is not known. Per-nucleotide qualities are absent, and no much larger clonotype sits a single base away.

Library generation was performed with the immunoSEQ multiplex PCR assay. TCRdb carries this immuneACCESS record with in-frame sequences only. Its versions omit some clonotypes, under half of them owing to an unresolved V gene in the studies checked, with the rest unexplained. The table for this sample lists 65,000 to 85,000 clones; approximately 89% of them were counted only once. The biggest ten clones account for over 1.3% of the sample. Trimming leaves V shorter by 8 bases and J shorter by 0 bases, with the junction holding 10 bases beyond the gene matches. The cysteine opens and the phenylalanine closes a CDR3 of 16 amino acids. Just CDR3 DNA is preserved here, 48 bases in frame from base 1. CDR1 and CDR2 (KGHSH, LQKENI) derive from the germline V gene.

Sequenced material: peripheral blood, taken in the second trimester of pregnancy. The V gene is TRBV18 and the J gene is TRBJ1-2, and 9 junctional nucleotides match TRBD1. This TCR was sampled from a female donor with multiple sclerosis, enrolled in a pregnancy study. The nucleotide sequence reads TGTGCCAGCACCTCCGGGACAGGGATTGCTAACTATGGCTACACCTTC. This is translated as CASTSGTGIANYGYTF.